Given below is one TCR beta chain in context. This sample was included in a study of blood T cell repertoires in COVID-19. Background on the study: Acute and convalescent COVID-19 specimens originated in the United States, Italy and Spain. Sources were T cells, B-cell-depleted T cells, or PBMCs; the material itself was cDNA or gDNA.

V was pared by 4 bases and J by 3 bases, with 8 bases of the junction left unmatched. The CDR3 runs 16 residues. Germline V lookup: CDR1 LGHDT, CDR2 YNNKEL (reference sequence). As processed by the authors: Amplifying reference gene primers gave estimates of nucleated cell counts. Assay used: immunoSEQ multiplex PCR; TCRdb lists only in-frame clones, some missing. V and J calls and clone size follow that table, whereas D and trimming were derived from the DNA. The sample has roughly 140,000 clones; over 70% are singletons. The V gene is TRBV3-1 (or the pseudogene TRBV3-2), the J gene TRBJ2-3; TRBD1 matches 9 bases. The sample was peripheral blood. The receptor comes from a woman aged 55-70 years with acute or convalescent COVID-19. The CDR3 here is CASSRGTGLGTDTQYF. CDR3 sequence (DNA): TGTGCCAGCAGCCGCGGGACAGGGCTCGGAACAGATACGCAGTATTTT.